This T cell receptor beta chain was documented in a study of shared clonotypes between healthy human individuals. Across the study: The study used three CD4 naive, three CD4 memory, two CD8 naive and one CD8 memory plate per donor.

The CDR3 spans 16 residues. Per germline, CDR1 SGHTA and CDR2 FQGNSA. V gave up 5 bases and J gave up 5 bases; unmatched junction bases: 11. Genomic DNA of each subset was evenly split across several immunoSEQ plates. In the original workflow: ImmunoSEQ output held junction-only sequences without quality scores, so filtering differed. Profiled with immunoSEQ multiplex PCR; TCRdb holds only in-frame clones, not every one. The V and J calls and clone size were taken over from that table, and D and trimming were inferred from the DNA. The sample lists a few million clones; around nine tenths were seen once.

The sample taken for sequencing was naive CD4+ T cells sorted from blood. Subset here: CD45RA+ positively selected. This chain joins TRBV7-2 and TRBJ2-5, with 10 bases lining up with TRBD1. The sequence derives from a man aged 18 to 30 in good health. CDR3 in amino acids: CASSPQPGQGMETQYF. Here the CDR3 DNA reads TGTGCCAGCAGCCCCCAACCGGGACAGGGGATGGAGACCCAGTACTTC. The full variable domain, completed using reference TRBV7-2 and TRBJ2-5, is GAGVSQSPSNKVTEKGKDVELRCDPISGHTALYWYRQSLGQGLEFLIYFQGNSAPDKSGLPSDRFSAERTGGSVSTLTIQRTQQEDSAVYLCASSPQPGQGMETQYFGPGTRLLVL.